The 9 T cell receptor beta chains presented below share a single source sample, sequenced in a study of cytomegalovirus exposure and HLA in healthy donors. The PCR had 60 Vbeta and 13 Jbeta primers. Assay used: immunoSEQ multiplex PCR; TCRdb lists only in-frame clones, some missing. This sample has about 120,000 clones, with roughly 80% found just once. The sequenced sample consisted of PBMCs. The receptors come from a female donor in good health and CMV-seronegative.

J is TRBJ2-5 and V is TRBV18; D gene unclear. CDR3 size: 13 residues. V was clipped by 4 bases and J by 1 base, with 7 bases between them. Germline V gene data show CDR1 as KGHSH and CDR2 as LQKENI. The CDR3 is CASSRGLQETQYF. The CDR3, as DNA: TGTGCCAGCTCACGAGGCCTCCAAGAGACCCAGTACTTC.

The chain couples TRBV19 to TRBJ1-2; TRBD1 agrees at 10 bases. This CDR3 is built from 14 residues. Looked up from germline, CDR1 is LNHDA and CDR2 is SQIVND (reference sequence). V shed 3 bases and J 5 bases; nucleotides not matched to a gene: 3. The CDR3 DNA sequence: TGTGCCAGTAGTATCCAGGACAGGGGGTATGGCTACACCTTC. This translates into CASSIQDRGYGYTF.

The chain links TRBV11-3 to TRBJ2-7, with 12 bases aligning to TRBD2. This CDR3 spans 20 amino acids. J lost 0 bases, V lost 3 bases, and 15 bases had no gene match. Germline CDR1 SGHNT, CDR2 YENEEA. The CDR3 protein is CASSLADRAPSGGDSYEQYF. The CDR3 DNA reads TGTGCCAGCAGCTTGGCGGACAGGGCGCCTAGCGGGGGGGACTCCTACGAGCAGTACTTC.

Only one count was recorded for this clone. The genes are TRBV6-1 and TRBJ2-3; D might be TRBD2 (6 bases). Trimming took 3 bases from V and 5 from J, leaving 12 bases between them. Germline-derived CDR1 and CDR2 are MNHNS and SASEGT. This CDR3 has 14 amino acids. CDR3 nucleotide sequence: TGTGCCAGCAGTGATGGGGGAGGTTTAGATACGCAGTATTTT. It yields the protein CASSDGGGLDTQYF.

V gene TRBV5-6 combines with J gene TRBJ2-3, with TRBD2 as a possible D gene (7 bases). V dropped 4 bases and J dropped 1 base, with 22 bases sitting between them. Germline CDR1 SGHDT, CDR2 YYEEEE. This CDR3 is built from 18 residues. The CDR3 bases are TGTGCCAGCAGCCCCTTTCTCTTAGGCGGGGGCCGCACAGATACGCAGTATTTT. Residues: CASSPFLLGGGRTDTQYF.

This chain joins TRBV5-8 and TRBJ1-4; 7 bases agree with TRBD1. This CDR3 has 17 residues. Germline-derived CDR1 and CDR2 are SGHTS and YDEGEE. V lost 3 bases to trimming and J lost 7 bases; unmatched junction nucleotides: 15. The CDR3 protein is CASSSGTVIKGGEKLFF. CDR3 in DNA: TGTGCCAGCAGCTCCGGGACAGTCATCAAGGGTGGTGAAAAACTGTTTTTT. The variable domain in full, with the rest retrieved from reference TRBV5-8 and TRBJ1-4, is EAGVTQSPTHLIKTRGQQATLRCSPISGHTSVYWYQQALGLGLQFLLWYDEGEERNRGNFPPRFSGRQFPNYSSELNVNALELEDSALYLCASSSGTVIKGGEKLFFGSGTQLSVL.

CDR3 loop: CASSQDFGQGRQPQHF. In DNA, the CDR3 is TGTGCCAGCAGCCAAGATTTTGGGCAGGGCCGTCAGCCCCAGCATTTT. This sequence joins TRBV4-2 and TRBJ1-5, with D possibly being TRBD1 (5 bases). V was pared by 0 bases and J by 6 bases, with 15 bases between. Per germline, CDR1 LGHNA and CDR2 YNFKEQ. The CDR3 has 16 amino acids.

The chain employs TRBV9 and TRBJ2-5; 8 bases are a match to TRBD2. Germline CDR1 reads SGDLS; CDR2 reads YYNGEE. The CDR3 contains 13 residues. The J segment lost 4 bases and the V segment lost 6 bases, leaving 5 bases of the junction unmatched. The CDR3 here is CASTPGGVETQYF. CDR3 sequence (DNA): TGTGCCAGCACCCCGGGGGGGGTAGAGACCCAGTACTTC.

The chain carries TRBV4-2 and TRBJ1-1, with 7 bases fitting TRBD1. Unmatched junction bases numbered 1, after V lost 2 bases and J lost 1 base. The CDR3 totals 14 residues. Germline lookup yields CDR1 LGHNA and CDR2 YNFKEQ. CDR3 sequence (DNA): TGTGCCAGCAGCCAAACAGGGGAGAACACTGAAGCTTTCTTT. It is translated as CASSQTGENTEAFF.